The entry below describes one TCR beta chain. No antigen is known for it. This entry is derived from a study of T cell responses to AZD1222 COVID-19 vaccine. The data were produced by immunoSEQ multiplex PCR, yet TCRdb's version contains in-frame clones alone and is incomplete. The table has 100,000 to 150,000 clones, 86% seen once. General study points: The donors showed a predominance of white British ancestry and of females, with possible underestimation of clonal diversity. When two AZD1222 doses had been given, Spike-specific TCR breadth and depth rose. Distributed over spike, vaccine-associated CD4 TCRs predominated at 160-218 and 743-854. It was only after the peak T cell response that any repertoires were sampled.

This CDR3 contains 18 residues. Germline CDR1 is MGHDK and CDR2 is SYGVNS. V shed 1 base, J shed 6 bases, and the junction held 11 bases outside the gene matches. This receptor was obtained from an adult in good health. This chain connects TRBV25-1 to TRBJ2-1; 11 nucleotides match TRBD2. Material: peripheral blood, obtained on day 0 of AZD1222 vaccination. CDR3 residues: CASSELKASGGLINEQFF. Written as DNA, the CDR3 is TGTGCCAGCAGTGAATTAAAAGCTAGCGGGGGGCTTATCAATGAGCAGTTCTTC.